Below are 30 T cell receptor beta chains sequenced from a single sample in a study of T cells in women clearing cervical HPV infection. The repertoire was sequenced with immunoSEQ multiplex PCR; TCRdb's copy has only in-frame clones and lacks some. The table lists about 46,000 clones, with approximately 40% in the top ten. The sequenced sample was blood buffy coat. The receptors were sampled from a woman aged 18-70 years with a cervical HPV16 infection that either progressed to CIN3+ or cleared (not recorded which).

On this clone: The CDR3 is cut off 3 residues early in the read; its end comes from the germline J gene. Other DNA sequences from this sample encode an identical CDR3 as well. The gene calls are TRBV18 and TRBJ2-3, with TRBD2 identical over 12 bases. Germline assignment: CDR1 KGHSH and CDR2 LQKENI. The junction had 14 bases not matched to a gene; V was cut back by 6 bases and J by 4 bases. The CDR3 sequence is 18 residues long. The sequenced part of the CDR3 DNA is TGTGCCAGCTCCCCCCCCGGGCTAGCGGGAGGGCCCGCAGATACG. Encoded protein: CASSPPGLAGGPADT. From start to end, the CDR3 is CASSPPGLAGGPADTQYF.

On this clone: The read falls 3 residues short of the CDR3 end, and the missing part is taken from the germline J gene. The chain has TRBV11-2 and TRBJ1-1, with D possibly being TRBD1 (5 bases). V lost 5 bases and J 2 bases, leaving 15 bases between the germline ends. Germline V lookup: CDR1 SGHAT, CDR2 FQNNGV. The CDR3 is 15 amino acids. The CDR3 bases that were read are TGTGCCAGCAGCCCCCTCCAGGGCGGAAACACTGAA. The encoded protein is CASSPLQGGNTE. The whole CDR3 protein reads CASSPLQGGNTEAFF. Looking up the rest from reference TRBV11-2 and TRBJ1-1 gives the full variable domain: EAGVAQSPRYKIIEKRQSVAFWCNPISGHATLYWYQQILGQGPKLLIQFQNNGVVDDSQLPKDRFSAERLKGVDSTLKIQPAKLEDSAVYLCASSPLQGGNTEAFFGQGTRLTVV.

On this clone itself: The read ends 3 residues shy of where the CDR3 ends; the end is completed using the germline J gene. The chain is built from TRBV19 and TRBJ1-2, with 7 bases lining up with TRBD1. The CDR3 loop spans 14 amino acids. Germline assignment: CDR1 LNHDA and CDR2 SQIVND (reference sequence). The sequenced CDR3 bases are TGTGCCAGTAGTACTCCGGGACAGAAATCGGGC. This translates into CASSTPGQKSG. The complete CDR3 protein is CASSTPGQKSGYTF.

A note on this clone: The read ends 3 residues before the CDR3 terminus; that terminus is restored from the germline J gene. The chain joins TRBV5-1 to TRBJ1-1; D possibly corresponds to TRBD1 (5 bases). Per the germline V gene, CDR1 is SGHRS and CDR2 is YFSETQ. The CDR3 runs 16 residues. Between the trimmed V and J ends, which lost 2 bases and 5 bases, there was a span of 19 bases. CDR3 DNA, as far as it was read: TGCGCCAGCAGCTTTTCCCCAGGGCCTGAAGTAACTGAA. The encoded protein is CASSFSPGPEVTE. The entire CDR3 protein is CASSFSPGPEVTEAFF.

The sequenced CDR3 bases are TGCAGTGCTTGCCCTCCAGACAGGGAA. Translating it yields CSACPPDRE. The complete CDR3 reads CSACPPDREAFF. The chain recombines TRBV20-1 with TRBJ1-1, with D possibly being TRBD1 (6 bases). The CDR3 end is not reached by the read, which stops 3 residues before it; the germline J gene fills it in. This CDR3 is 12 amino acids long. Per the germline V gene, CDR1 is DFQATT and CDR2 is SNEGSKA (reference sequence).

Notes on this clone: The CDR3 end is not reached by the read, which stops 3 residues before it; the germline J gene fills it in. The V and J genes are TRBV7-3 and TRBJ2-3, with TRBD2 as a possible D gene (7 bases). The V and J ends lost 5 bases and 2 bases respectively, with 20 bases between them. The CDR3 runs 17 residues. Germline loops: CDR1 SGHTA, CDR2 FQGTGA. The CDR3 DNA, read in part, is TGTGCCAGCAGCCCACAGGGTGGGGGGGGGTCCACAGATACG. It is translated as CASSPQGGGGSTDT. The CDR3 as a whole reads CASSPQGGGGSTDTQYF. Variable domain in full (rest from reference TRBV7-3 and TRBJ2-3): GAGVSQTPSNKVTEKGKYVELRCDPISGHTALYWYRQSLGQGPEFLIYFQGTGAADDSGLPNDRFFAVRPEGSVSTLKIQRTERGDSAVYLCASSPQGGGGSTDTQYFGPGTRLTVL.

A note on this clone: The read finishes 3 residues shy of the CDR3 end, and the germline J gene is used to complete it. V gene TRBV5-6 combines with J gene TRBJ2-1, with D unclear. Deletions cut 0 bases from V and 6 bases from J, with 7 bases between. Germline CDR1 is SGHDT and CDR2 is YYEEEE. The CDR3 has 13 amino acids. The DNA read from the CDR3 is TGTGCCAGCAGCTTGGGACATCTCAATGAG. This encodes CASSLGHLNE. The entire CDR3 reads CASSLGHLNEQFF.

In the case of this clone: The read comes to an end 3 residues before the CDR3 does, leaving the germline J gene to fill in the end. The gene calls are TRBV5-6 and TRBJ2-5, with no clear D. Germline V gives CDR1 SGHDT, CDR2 YYEEEE. Between the trimmed V and J ends, which lost 0 bases and 2 bases, there was a span of 8 bases. This CDR3 region has 14 residues. The CDR3 is CASSLGSKQETQYF. CDR3 DNA, as far as it was read: TGTGCCAGCAGCTTGGGTTCCAAACAAGAGACC.

Worth noting for this clone: Read data end 3 residues before the CDR3 end; the end is taken from the germline J gene. The gene calls are TRBV2 and TRBJ2-6; D is undetermined. Trimming took 6 bases from V and 0 from J, leaving 12 bases between them. Germline loops: CDR1 SNHLY, CDR2 FYNNEI. The CDR3 runs 16 residues. Partial CDR3 DNA: TGTGCCAGCAGAGGGCCCTCCAGCTCTGGGGCCAACGTC. Protein: CASRGPSSSGANV. The entire CDR3 is CASRGPSSSGANVLTF.

A note on this clone: The read ends 3 residues early relative to the CDR3; the germline J gene fills the gap. The chain has TRBV29-1 and TRBJ2-3; the D is unclear. The CDR3 runs to 12 residues. Germline V lookup: CDR1 SQVTM, CDR2 ANQGSEA. The CDR3 DNA, read in part, is TGCAGCGTTGCCAGGTACCAAGAGACG. Translation: CSVARYQET. From start to end, the CDR3 is CSVARYQETQYF.

Of note for this clone: The read finishes 3 residues shy of the CDR3 end, and the germline J gene is used to complete it. The chain carries TRBV5-1 and TRBJ2-3; 7 nucleotides line up with TRBD2. This CDR3 has 15 residues. The junction had 8 bases not matched to a gene; V was cut back by 4 bases and J by 3 bases. Germline V lookup: CDR1 SGHRS, CDR2 YFSETQ. The sequenced CDR3 bases are TGCGCCAGCAGCATCGTGGGGGGGAGGACAGATACG. Its translation: CASSIVGGRTDT. The complete CDR3 protein is CASSIVGGRTDTQYF.

Note on this clone: Coverage ceases 3 residues before the CDR3 finishes, and the germline J gene fills in the end. The chain uses TRBV19 and TRBJ2-3; tentative D call: TRBD1 (6 bases). This CDR3 has 14 residues. Per germline, CDR1 LNHDA and CDR2 SQIVND (reference sequence). The sequenced part of the CDR3 DNA is TGTGCCAGTAGTATCGGACAGAGTAATCAGCCG. It translates to CASSIGQSNQP. The full CDR3 protein is CASSIGQSNQPQYF.

A remark on this clone: Coverage ceases 3 residues before the CDR3 finishes, and the germline J gene fills in the end. The rearrangement links TRBV20-1 to TRBJ2-7; maybe TRBD1 (6 bases). Germline values: CDR1 DFQATT, CDR2 SNEGSKA (reference sequence). The CDR3 loop spans 12 amino acids. V lost 3 bases and J lost 3, with 9 bases in between. The sequenced CDR3 bases are TGCAGTGCTAGTGACAGGAACTACGAG. Translating it yields CSASDRNYE. From start to end, the CDR3 is CSASDRNYEQYF.

Points on this clone: The read stops 3 residues short of the end of the CDR3; the missing end is completed from the germline J gene. The chain carries TRBV20-1 and TRBJ2-5; a weak D match, TRBD2 (6 bases). The V end lost 4 bases, the J end lost 5 bases, and 14 bases lay between the germline ends. The CDR3 contains 13 residues. From germline, CDR1 is DFQATT and CDR2 SNEGSKA (reference sequence). This chain's CDR3 is CSAMNPGVETQYF. CDR3 DNA, as far as it was read: TGCAGTGCTATGAACCCGGGGGTGGAGACC.

Regarding this clone: The CDR3 end is not reached by the read, which stops 3 residues before it; the germline J gene fills it in. The J gene is TRBJ1-1, the V gene TRBV18; no firm D call. The CDR3 sequence is 16 residues long. Germline values: CDR1 KGHSH, CDR2 LQKENI. Trimming stripped 3 bases from V and 4 bases from J, with 18 bases between. CDR3 DNA, as far as it was read: TGTGCCAGCTCACCTGGGTCTGAGGGCCGACCCACTGAA. Translating it yields CASSPGSEGRPTE. In full, the CDR3 is CASSPGSEGRPTEAFF.

Turning to this clone: The read terminates 3 residues before the CDR3 end, so the remaining end is supplied by the germline J gene. This chain links TRBV5-1 with TRBJ2-6; maybe TRBD1 (6 bases). V was trimmed by 0 bases and J by 0 bases, leaving 7 bases between them. Germline CDR1 is SGHRS and CDR2 is YFSETQ. The CDR3 totals 16 residues. The CDR3 sequence: CASSLGQASGANVLTF. CDR3 DNA, as far as it was read: TGCGCCAGCAGCTTGGGACAGGCCTCTGGGGCCAACGTC.

Regarding this clone: The CDR3 is cut off 3 residues early in the read; its end comes from the germline J gene. The chain employs TRBV7-2 and TRBJ2-5; 9 positions match TRBD1. V was clipped by 5 bases and J by 3 bases; unmatched bases: 4. The germline gives CDR1 SGHTA, CDR2 FQGNSA. The CDR3 is 14 residues long. This chain's CDR3 is CASSQGQGKETQYF. CDR3 DNA (partial): TGTGCCAGCAGCCAGGGACAGGGAAAAGAGACC.

Note on this clone: Read data end 3 residues before the CDR3 end; the end is taken from the germline J gene. The rearrangement links TRBV5-6 to TRBJ2-5; unclear D gene. The CDR3 is 13 amino acids. Germline V gene data show CDR1 as SGHDT and CDR2 as YYEEEE. The ends were cut back, 3 bases at V and 4 bases at J, with 10 bases in the middle. The DNA read from the CDR3 is TGTGCCAGCAGCTACGGCCCGGGAGAGACC. The encoded protein is CASSYGPGET. The whole CDR3 is CASSYGPGETQYF.

A remark on this clone: Compared with germline, one end of the junction differs, possibly owing to a read error. With the read ending 3 residues before the CDR3 end, the germline J gene is used to fill in that end. The same CDR3 is also encoded by other DNA sequences in this sample. The chain carries TRBV18 and TRBJ1-3, with 10 bases that match TRBD1. The CDR3 sequence is 18 residues long. Germline CDR1 KGHSH, CDR2 LQKENI. CDR3 in amino acids: CASSPPRGQGQSGNTIYF. The sequenced CDR3 bases are TGTGCCAGCTCACCACCAAGGGGACAGGGGCAGTCTGGAAACACA. The full variable domain, with the rest looked up from reference TRBV18 and TRBJ1-3, is NAGVMQNPRHLVRRRGQEARLRCSPMKGHSHVYWYRQLPEEGLKFMVYLQKENIIDESGMPKERFSAEFPKEGPSILRIQQVVRGDSAAYFCASSPPRGQGQSGNTIYFGEGSWLTVV.

A word on this clone: The read falls 3 residues short of the CDR3 end, and the missing part is taken from the germline J gene. The V call is TRBV30, the J call TRBJ2-3; D perhaps matches TRBD1 (6 bases). This CDR3 comprises 17 residues. Trimming pared 4 bases from V and 1 base from J, leaving 21 bases between. Germline values: CDR1 GTSNPN, CDR2 SVGIG (reference sequence). This CDR3 reads CAWMVGHPLGGTDTQYF. The part of the CDR3 DNA that was read is TGTGCCTGGATGGTGGGACACCCCCTAGGGGGCACAGATACG.

This clone is medium-sized by frequency. The read ends 3 residues before the CDR3 terminus; that terminus is restored from the germline J gene. Other DNA sequences in this sample translate to the same CDR3. The chain has TRBV28 and TRBJ1-3; a weak D match, TRBD1 (6 bases). Trimming pared 2 bases from V and 0 bases from J, leaving 17 bases between. CDR3 length: 18 amino acids. Germline lookup yields CDR1 MDHEN and CDR2 SYDVKM. The part of the CDR3 DNA that was read is TGTGCCAGCAGTTTACGGGGACCACAGGGACACTCTGGAAACACC. This encodes CASSLRGPQGHSGNT. The full CDR3 protein is CASSLRGPQGHSGNTIYF. The whole variable domain, filled in from reference TRBV28 and TRBJ1-3, reads DVKVTQSSRYLVKRTGEKVFLECVQDMDHENMFWYRQDPGLGLRLIYFSYDVKMKEKGDIPEGYSVSREKKERFSLILESASTNQTSMYLCASSLRGPQGHSGNTIYFGEGSWLTVV.

Points on this clone: The CDR3 end lies 3 residues beyond the end of the read and is filled in from the germline J gene. J is TRBJ2-2 and V is TRBV7-9, with a tentative D call TRBD1 (5 bases). In germline, CDR1 is SEHNR, CDR2 FQNEAQ (reference sequence). This CDR3 spans 14 amino acids. Incomplete CDR3 DNA: TGTGCCAGCAGCCTCGACAGTCGTGGTTCACCG. As protein: CASSLDSRGSP. Given in full, the CDR3 is CASSLDSRGSPLFF.

On this clone: The sequenced fragment ends 3 residues before the CDR3 boundary, so the rest is inferred from the germline J gene. The chain is built from TRBV5-1 and TRBJ2-1, with TRBD1 matching over 9 bases. Trimming removed 3 bases from V and 8 bases from J; junction bases left unmatched: 6. CDR1 and CDR2 from the germline V gene are SGHRS and YFSETQ. CDR3 length: 14 residues. CDR3 protein: CASSWGTGTDEQFF. CDR3 DNA, as far as it was read: TGCGCCAGCAGCTGGGGGACAGGGACGGATGAG.

Remarks on this clone: The CDR3 is cut off 3 residues early in the read; its end comes from the germline J gene. This chain uses TRBV20-1 with TRBJ1-3; 7 positions agree with TRBD1. The CDR3 has 12 residues. The germline V gene has CDR1 DFQATT and CDR2 SNEGSKA (reference sequence). Unmatched junction bases numbered 1, after V lost 6 bases and J lost 2 bases. Partial CDR3 DNA: TGCAGTGCCACAGGGGCTGGAAACACC. It yields the protein CSATGAGNT. The full CDR3 reads CSATGAGNTIYF.

To note about this clone: Germline and junction disagree at one end, which may indicate a read error. The read ends 3 residues early relative to the CDR3; the germline J gene fills the gap. This specimen includes other DNA sequences encoding the same CDR3. The V gene is TRBV19, the J gene TRBJ1-3; no definite D call. In germline, CDR1 is LNHDA, CDR2 SQIVND (reference sequence). This CDR3 is 12 amino acids long. CDR3 DNA, as far as it was read: TGTGCCAGTACGGGTCGTGGAAACACT. Translation gives CASTGRGNT. The whole CDR3 reads CASTGRGNTIYF. Looking up the rest from reference TRBV19 and TRBJ1-3 gives the full variable domain: DGGITQSPKYLFRKEGQNVTLSCEQNLNHDAMYWYRQDPGQGLRLIYYSQIVNDFQKGDIAEGYSVSREKKESFPLTVTSAQKNPTAFYLCASTGRGNTIYFGEGSWLTVV.

On this clone itself: The observed sequence ends 3 residues before the CDR3 terminus, with the missing tail filled in from the germline J gene. The chain links TRBV2 to TRBJ1-2; D ambiguous. Germline V gene lookup returns CDR1 SNHLY and CDR2 FYNNEI. The CDR3 is made up of 12 amino acids. The germline V and J ends were trimmed by 8 bases and 0 bases, with 7 bases remaining between them. The part of the CDR3 DNA that was read is TGTGCCAGCTCGCGGGCTAACTATGGC. It is translated as CASSRANYG. The full-length CDR3 reads as CASSRANYGYTF.

Note on this clone: The sequence runs out 3 residues before the end of the CDR3; the remainder is reconstructed from the germline J gene. This sequence joins TRBV29-1 and TRBJ1-6; no clear D. V was trimmed by 2 bases and J by 4 bases, leaving 18 bases between them. The CDR3 consists of 17 residues. The V gene's germline CDR1 is SQVTM and CDR2 ANQGSEA. CDR3 sequence reads: CSVEWASSGKYNSPLHF. CDR3 DNA, as far as it was read: TGCAGCGTTGAATGGGCAAGTTCCGGAAAGTATAATTCACCC.

Points on this clone: The DNA ends 3 residues before the CDR3 does, and the rest of the CDR3 is filled in from the germline J gene. The V and J genes are TRBV20-1 and TRBJ2-7; D is unclear. Germline V gene data show CDR1 as DFQATT and CDR2 as SNEGSKA (reference sequence). The CDR3 is made up of 13 amino acids. Trimming shortened V by 3 bases and J by 0 bases, and 9 bases separated the two germline ends. CDR3 bases read: TGCAGTGCTAGTCTAAGCCCCTCCTACGAG. It translates to CSASLSPSYE. The full CDR3 protein reads CSASLSPSYEQYF.

A word on this clone: The CDR3 end is not reached by the read, which stops 3 residues before it; the germline J gene fills it in. The chain joins TRBV19 to TRBJ2-4; 8 bases are a match to TRBD1. This CDR3 has 14 residues. CDR1 is LNHDA and CDR2 is SQIVND in the germline V gene (reference sequence). V was clipped by 4 bases and J by 3 bases; unmatched bases: 2. The CDR3 region is CASSTTGGKNIQYF. CDR3 DNA (partial): TGTGCCAGTAGTACTACAGGGGGCAAAAACATT.

Of note for this clone: The CDR3 end is not reached by the read, which stops 3 residues before it; the germline J gene fills it in. The chain is built from TRBV7-2 and TRBJ2-4; 9 nucleotides line up with TRBD1. Germline CDR1 and CDR2: SGHTA and FQGNSA. CDR3 length: 15 amino acids. CDR3 loop: CASSPGQGTAETQYF. CDR3 DNA (partial): TGTGCCAGCAGCCCGGGACAGGGAACCGCAGAGACT. Together with reference TRBV7-2 and TRBJ2-4, the CDR3 gives the full variable domain: GAGVSQSPSNKVTEKGKDVELRCDPISGHTALYWYRQSLGQGLEFLIYFQGNSAPDKSGLPSDRFSAERTGGSVSTLTIQRTQQEDSAVYLCASSPGQGTAETQYFGAGTRLSVL.